These 18 T cell receptor beta chains were sequenced from one sample in a study of blood T cell repertoires in COVID-19. Produced via immunoSEQ multiplex PCR; TCRdb's table is partial and in-frame only. This sample has about 20,000 clones; about 88% occur once, and the top ten carry roughly 30%. Sequenced material: peripheral blood. The receptors were sampled from a human donor with active COVID-19. The donor label of this sample is uncertain.

CDR3 DNA sequence: TGTGCCAGCAGTGAACAGGGGGCGCCGAGTGGCTACACCTTC. This gives the protein CASSEQGAPSGYTF. This chain links TRBV25-1 with TRBJ1-2, with TRBD1 matching over 8 bases. The V segment lost 2 bases and the J segment 7 bases; nucleotides outside the gene matches: 6. The CDR3 spans 14 residues. Germline V lookup: CDR1 MGHDK, CDR2 SYGVNS.

The chain combines TRBV19 with TRBJ2-4; 8 nucleotides agree with TRBD1. The germline gives CDR1 LNHDA, CDR2 SQIVND (reference sequence). V lost 3 bases and J lost 8; bases outside the gene matches: 6. This CDR3 has 14 residues. The CDR3 sequence: CASSIGQGADIQYF. As DNA, the CDR3 is TGTGCCAGTAGTATTGGTCAGGGGGCGGACATTCAGTACTTC.

The chain couples TRBV2 to TRBJ1-4; D may be TRBD1 (5 bases). The CDR3 is made up of 15 amino acids. Germline V gene data show CDR1 as SNHLY and CDR2 as FYNNEI. The V gene lost 2 bases and the J gene lost 5 bases, with 12 bases spanning the gap. CDR3 loop: CASSETGGFNEKLFF. CDR3 nucleotides: TGTGCCAGCAGTGAAACGGGGGGGTTCAATGAAAAACTGTTTTTT.

V is TRBV5-4 and J is TRBJ2-3, with 15 positions matching TRBD2. The germline gives CDR1 SGHNT, CDR2 YYREEE (reference sequence). After removal of 3 bases from V and 2 bases from J, the junction contained 7 bases not matched to a gene. CDR3 length: 18 residues. This CDR3 reads CASSSGLAGGPATDTQYF. The CDR3 nucleotides are TGTGCCAGCAGCTCAGGACTAGCGGGGGGGCCTGCCACAGATACGCAGTATTTT.

The V call is TRBV6-5, the J call TRBJ2-3; D call uncertain. V was pared by 3 bases and J by 7 bases, with 17 bases between. The CDR3 is 15 amino acids. The germline V gene encodes CDR1 MNHEY and CDR2 SVGAGI. This CDR3 reads CASSYRRTTVYTQYF. The CDR3 DNA is TGTGCCAGCAGTTATCGGAGAACCACGGTGTATACGCAGTATTTT.

The rearrangement uses TRBV5-5 and TRBJ2-1, with 11 nucleotides matching TRBD2. The CDR3 runs to 16 residues. V dropped 5 bases and J dropped 0; count of bases not matched to a gene: 4. Germline V lookup: CDR1 SGHKS, CDR2 YYEKEE (reference sequence). CDR3 sequence (DNA): TGTGCCAGCAGAATCACTAGCGGGAGCTCCTACAATGAGCAGTTCTTC. Translation gives CASRITSGSSYNEQFF.

The rearrangement joins TRBV6-5 to TRBJ1-4, with 9 bases that match TRBD1. Per the germline V gene, CDR1 is MNHEY and CDR2 is SVGAGI. CDR3 length: 14 residues. Trimming took 7 bases from V and 8 from J; bases not matched to a gene: 8. This CDR3 reads CASTLQGAGEKLFF. CDR3 bases: TGTGCCAGCACCTTACAGGGGGCCGGGGAAAAACTGTTTTTT.

The rearrangement uses TRBV7-8 and TRBJ1-6; the D gene is possibly TRBD1 (6 bases). The V end lost 0 bases, the J end lost 7 bases, and 16 bases lay between the germline ends. Looked up from germline, CDR1 is SGHVS and CDR2 is FQNEAQ. The CDR3 runs to 17 residues. The CDR3 sequence is CASSLAGTRGLNSPLHF. CDR3 DNA sequence: TGTGCCAGCAGCTTAGCCGGGACACGAGGTTTGAATTCACCCCTCCACTTT.

A single count supports this clone. This rearrangement joins TRBV5-4 to TRBJ2-2, with D possibly matching TRBD1 (5 bases). Germline assignment: CDR1 SGHNT and CDR2 YYREEE (reference sequence). This CDR3 is built from 18 residues. Trimming left V 6 bases short and J 0 bases short, with 21 bases between. The CDR3 spells CASTKGSPAGSNTGELFF. The CDR3 DNA reads TGTGCCAGCACCAAGGGGTCCCCGGCAGGTTCGAACACCGGGGAGCTGTTTTTT.

V gene TRBV7-8 combines with J gene TRBJ2-3; 13 positions agree with TRBD2. Trimming removed 7 bases from V and 3 bases from J; junction bases left unmatched: 7. This CDR3 region has 16 residues. Germline V gene sequence: CDR1 SGHVS, CDR2 FQNEAQ. CDR3 loop: CASTPPTSGRTDTQYF. CDR3 nucleotides: TGTGCCAGCACCCCACCGACTAGCGGGAGGACAGATACGCAGTATTTT.

A remark on this clone: At one end, the junction sequence differs from germline, possibly due to a read error. The CDR3, as DNA: TGTGCCAGCAGGGAAGCGGGGGCTAAAGAGACCCAGTACTTC. This encodes CASREAGAKETQYF. The chain couples TRBV6-1 to TRBJ2-5, with 8 bases lining up with TRBD2. This CDR3 spans 14 amino acids. Germline assignment: CDR1 MNHNS and CDR2 SASEGT.

V is TRBV29-1 and J is TRBJ1-2; a weak D match, TRBD1 (6 bases). The CDR3 is 11 residues long. Germline V lookup: CDR1 SQVTM, CDR2 ANQGSEA. The V and J ends lost 5 bases and 8 bases respectively, with 12 bases between them. The CDR3 sequence is CSVSGAHGYTF. For the CDR3, the DNA is TGCAGCGTTTCAGGGGCCCACGGCTACACCTTC. Complete variable domain (other parts from reference TRBV29-1 and TRBJ1-2): SAVISQKPSRDICQRGTSLTIQCQVDSQVTMMFWYRQQPGQSLTLIATANQGSEATYESGFVIDKFPISRPNLTFSTLTVSNMSPEDSSIYLCSVSGAHGYTFGSGTRLTVV.

The CDR3 spells CASSLGLAVSYNEQFF. The CDR3 DNA reads as TGTGCCAGCAGTTTGGGACTAGCGGTCTCCTACAATGAGCAGTTCTTC. This chain joins TRBV6-5 and TRBJ2-1; 11 bases match TRBD2. The junction had 2 bases not matched to a gene; V was cut back by 4 bases and J by 0 bases. The CDR3 consists of 16 residues. Germline V lookup: CDR1 MNHEY, CDR2 SVGAGI.

The chain is built from TRBV3-1 (or the pseudogene TRBV3-2) and TRBJ2-7, with 9 bases aligning to TRBD1. Per germline, CDR1 LGHDT and CDR2 YNNKEL (reference sequence). V trimming: 3 bases; J trimming: 6 bases; junction bases outside the gene matches: 6. The CDR3 has 14 residues. CDR3 in amino acids: CASSQTGGYGEQYF. The CDR3 nucleotides read TGTGCCAGCAGCCAGACAGGGGGTTATGGCGAGCAGTACTTC.

The rearrangement links TRBV4-2 to TRBJ1-3, with 7 bases identical to TRBD1. CDR1 and CDR2 from the germline V gene are LGHNA and YNFKEQ. Germline trimming cut 4 bases from V and 7 bases from J; bases unmatched to any gene: 16. This CDR3 has 17 residues. The CDR3 protein is CASSPGVGGAEYNTIYF. In nucleotides, the CDR3 is TGTGCCAGCAGCCCAGGGGTAGGGGGCGCAGAGTACAACACCATATATTTT.

The V call is TRBV5-4, the J call TRBJ2-7; 7 nucleotides match TRBD2. CDR3 length equals 16 residues. The trim removed 0 bases at V and 3 bases at J, leaving 9 bases unmatched. The V gene's germline CDR1 is SGHNT and CDR2 YYREEE (reference sequence). CDR3 loop: CASSLAGSGGGYEQYF. DNA of the CDR3: TGTGCCAGCAGCTTGGCGGGTTCGGGCGGGGGCTACGAGCAGTACTTC.

The chain joins TRBV12-3 or TRBV12-4 to TRBJ2-5, with TRBD2 matching over 9 bases. V lost 3 bases to trimming and J lost 4 bases; unmatched junction nucleotides: 0. The CDR3 spans 13 residues. The CDR3 spells CASSLRGGETQYF. CDR3 DNA: TGTGCCAGCAGTTTGCGGGGGGGAGAGACCCAGTACTTC.

The sample holds a few counts of this clone. The chain uses TRBV2 and TRBJ2-1; tentative D call: TRBD2 (6 bases). The CDR3 sequence is 13 residues long. The V gene lost 6 bases and the J gene lost 5 bases, with 11 bases spanning the gap. Germline lookup yields CDR1 SNHLY and CDR2 FYNNEI. The CDR3 region is CASSLGLNNEQFF. DNA for the CDR3: TGTGCCAGCAGCTTGGGACTTAACAATGAGCAGTTCTTC.